These T cell receptor beta chains were read from a single sample in a study of blood T cells in healthy people across ages. Each CDR3 protein is one row after TCRdb ran MiXCR on the 5' RACE reads. The sample contains 450,000 to 700,000 distinct CDR3 sequences, 25% to 30% of which appear only once. The sequencing sample was made of blood. These receptors all stem from a woman in her 70s in good health. Each CDR3 is given with its conserved first and last residue. A D gene is named only where the DNA matches it firmly. Only part of the rows carry a size: once, few, many, or a class if the clone is expanded.

clone_size: NA; cdr3_length: 13; d_call: NA; j_call: TRBJ1-2; v_call: TRBV3-1; cdr3_aa: CASSQGQPRGYTF; cdr3_nt: TGTGCCAGCAGCCAAGGGCAGCCAAGGGGCTACACCTTC
clone_size: NA; cdr3_length: 13; d_call: NA; j_call: TRBJ2-5; v_call: TRBV18; cdr3_aa: CASSPNWQETQYF; cdr3_nt: TGTGCCAGCTCACCAAACTGGCAAGAGACCCAGTACTTC
clone_size: many; cdr3_length: 14; d_call: NA; j_call: TRBJ1-4; v_call: TRBV7-9; cdr3_aa: CASSLGRDSEKLFF; cdr3_nt: TGTGCCAGCAGCTTAGGTCGGGATTCCGAAAAACTGTTTTTT
clone_size: NA; cdr3_length: 19; d_call: NA; j_call: TRBJ2-5; v_call: TRBV24-1; cdr3_aa: CATSSRTVPRGAAQETQYF; cdr3_nt: TGTGCCACCAGTTCCCGGACAGTGCCTCGGGGAGCGGCCCAAGAGACCCAGTACTTC
clone_size: NA; cdr3_length: 14; d_call: NA; j_call: TRBJ2-5; v_call: TRBV7-9; cdr3_aa: CASSLMQDGETQYF; cdr3_nt: TGTGCCAGCAGCTTAATGCAGGACGGGGAGACCCAGTACTTC
clone_size: few; cdr3_length: 16; d_call: NA; j_call: TRBJ2-3; v_call: TRBV11-3; cdr3_aa: CASSLGRTRASDTQYF; cdr3_nt: TGTGCCAGCAGCTTAGGCCGGACCCGGGCATCAGATACGCAGTATTTT
clone_size: few; cdr3_length: 14; d_call: TRBD1; j_call: TRBJ1-1; v_call: TRBV7-8; cdr3_aa: CASRWGQGVTEAFF; cdr3_nt: TGTGCCAGCAGGTGGGGACAGGGGGTTACTGAAGCTTTCTTT
clone_size: few; cdr3_length: 17; d_call: NA; j_call: TRBJ2-1; v_call: TRBV25-1; cdr3_aa: CASSDPTGPLGLNEQFF; cdr3_nt: TGTGCCAGCAGTGATCCGACAGGCCCTCTGGGTTTGAATGAGCAGTTCTTC
clone_size: NA; cdr3_length: 13; d_call: NA; j_call: TRBJ2-1; v_call: TRBV12-3/TRBV12-4; cdr3_aa: CASRTMQGNEQFF; cdr3_nt: TGTGCCAGCAGGACGATGCAGGGGAATGAGCAGTTCTTC
clone_size: few; cdr3_length: 11; d_call: NA; j_call: TRBJ2-3; v_call: TRBV12-3/TRBV12-4; cdr3_aa: CASSLGTKKNF; cdr3_nt: TGTGCCAGCAGTTTAGGGACTAAAAAGAATTTT
clone_size: few; cdr3_length: 15; d_call: NA; j_call: TRBJ1-1; v_call: TRBV18; cdr3_aa: CASSPQSAQGGLAFF; cdr3_nt: TGTGCCAGCTCACCACAGTCTGCCCAGGGTGGTTTGGCTTTCTTT
clone_size: once; cdr3_length: 17; d_call: NA; j_call: TRBJ2-5; v_call: TRBV6-5; cdr3_aa: CASSYRGTAGLGETQYF; cdr3_nt: TGTGCCAGCAGTTATAGAGGGACGGCGGGACTCGGAGAGACCCAGTACTTC
clone_size: few; cdr3_length: 16; d_call: NA; j_call: TRBJ1-3; v_call: TRBV7-2; cdr3_aa: CASSGRSTPRGNTIYF; cdr3_nt: TGTGCCAGCAGCGGGCGCTCGACACCGAGGGGAAACACCATATATTTT
clone_size: NA; cdr3_length: 14; d_call: NA; j_call: TRBJ2-7; v_call: TRBV7-6; cdr3_aa: CASSSTERLGEQYF; cdr3_nt: TGTGCCAGCAGCTCAACAGAGAGGTTGGGCGAGCAGTACTTC
clone_size: NA; cdr3_length: 17; d_call: NA; j_call: TRBJ2-3; v_call: TRBV4-3; cdr3_aa: CASSQELPGASSDTQYF; cdr3_nt: TGCGCCAGCAGCCAAGAGTTGCCGGGGGCATCCTCAGATACGCAGTATTTT
clone_size: NA; cdr3_length: 16; d_call: NA; j_call: TRBJ1-4; v_call: TRBV20-1; cdr3_aa: CSARDGGPGTNEKLFF; cdr3_nt: TGCAGTGCTAGAGATGGAGGGCCCGGTACTAATGAAAAACTGTTTTTT
clone_size: NA; cdr3_length: 14; d_call: TRBD1; j_call: TRBJ1-1; v_call: TRBV29-1; cdr3_aa: CSVKGAGVNTEAFF; cdr3_nt: TGCAGCGTCAAGGGGGCGGGGGTGAACACTGAAGCTTTCTTT
clone_size: NA; cdr3_length: 15; d_call: TRBD1; j_call: TRBJ2-7; v_call: TRBV6-6; cdr3_aa: CASSSSTGASYEQYF; cdr3_nt: TGTGCCAGCAGTTCCTCTACAGGGGCTTCCTACGAGCAGTACTTC
clone_size: few; cdr3_length: 16; d_call: NA; j_call: TRBJ2-3; v_call: TRBV6-6; cdr3_aa: CASSYWGGPSTDTQYF; cdr3_nt: TGTGCCAGCAGTTACTGGGGGGGGCCTAGCACAGATACGCAGTATTTT
clone_size: few; cdr3_length: 15; d_call: TRBD2; j_call: TRBJ2-7; v_call: TRBV3-1; cdr3_aa: CASSLVPAGRYEQYF; cdr3_nt: TGTGCCAGCAGCCTCGTTCCAGCGGGGAGGTACGAGCAGTACTTC
clone_size: NA; cdr3_length: 11; d_call: NA; j_call: TRBJ2-7; v_call: TRBV6-2/TRBV6-3; cdr3_aa: CASSYSREQYF; cdr3_nt: TGTGCCAGCAGTTACTCGAGGGAGCAGTACTTC
clone_size: few; cdr3_length: 16; d_call: TRBD2; j_call: TRBJ2-5; v_call: TRBV7-2; cdr3_aa: CASSPNGGAVLETQYF; cdr3_nt: TGTGCCAGCAGCCCAAACGGGGGGGCCGTGCTGGAGACCCAGTACTTC
clone_size: NA; cdr3_length: 18; d_call: NA; j_call: TRBJ2-5; v_call: TRBV20-1; cdr3_aa: CSASPWGGQGAVQETQYF; cdr3_nt: TGCAGTGCTTCCCCGTGGGGAGGGCAGGGGGCCGTCCAAGAGACCCAGTACTTC